This paragraph covers one TCR beta chain sequence. Its antigen is undetermined. This entry comes from a study of cytomegalovirus exposure and HLA in healthy donors. In the study overall: In a later analysis, it was reported that the roughly 120 validation repertoires had been produced on the same platform as the 666 repertoires belonging to the first cohort. Study results and limitations: The tendency of first-cohort TCR clusters to co-occur in the roughly 120 validation repertoires was the finding of a later analysis. Through in vitro validation, a few CMV-associated chains were shown to be specific for CMV antigens. Cytomegalovirus-associated TCR beta chains were listed, numbering around 150.

Profiling relied on immunoSEQ multiplex PCR, and the TCRdb table lists in-frame clones only, not all of them. The sample lists more than 200,000 clones, more than 75% occurring once. The material sequenced was PBMCs. This receptor was identified in a man between 18 and 29 years old in good health and CMV-seropositive.

CDR3 amino acids: CASSQLGTNEKLFF. DNA of the CDR3: TGTGCCAGCTCCCAGTTGGGGACTAATGAAAAACTGTTTTTT. The J gene is TRBJ1-4, the V gene TRBV18; D is unclear. CDR1 is KGHSH and CDR2 is LQKENI in the germline V gene. V dropped 6 bases and J dropped 2 bases, with 10 bases sitting between them. The CDR3 length is 14 residues.